This T cell receptor beta chain originates from a study of blood T cells in healthy people across ages. The CDR3 has 16 amino acids. From germline, CDR1 is LNHNV and CDR2 YYDKDF (reference sequence). V was clipped by 4 bases and J by 7 bases; unmatched bases: 12. Study-level points and caveats: Fewer expanded clones and more diversity marked long-lived versus aged donors. Among T cells, TCR beta diversity per million cells dropped roughly linearly as age rose. Because donor CMV status was unknown, expanded clonotype changes were possibly confounded.

This clonotype has only a few counts. Antigen unknown. A sample-barcoded 5' primer and a J-beta primer mix were used in a second PCR of about 7 to 12 cycles. TCRdb called the 5' RACE reads again in MiXCR, with one record for every CDR3 protein. This sample yields 1,100,000 or so distinct CDR3 sequences, of which under 55% are seen a single time; under 20% belongs to the top ten. A minimum of 6 micrograms of total RNA was extracted per sample. Sequencing input: blood. This chain links TRBV15 with TRBJ2-4; the match to TRBD1 covers 8 bases. This TCR was sampled from a woman aged 60-75 years in good health. The CDR3 DNA reads as TGTGCCACCAGCATAGCTTCCACCAGGGGGCTGAACATTCAGTACTTC. Encoded protein: CATSIASTRGLNIQYF. The entire variable domain, with the rest obtained from reference TRBV15 and TRBJ2-4, is as follows: DAMVIQNPRYQVTQFGKPVTLSCSQTLNHNVMYWYQQKSSQAPKLLFHYYDKDFNNEADTPDNFQSRRPNTSFCFLDIRSPGLGDTAMYLCATSIASTRGLNIQYFGAGTRLSVL.